The T cell receptor (beta chain) described here comes from a study of blood T cell repertoires in COVID-19. Study at large: Researchers got acute and convalescent COVID-19 samples from the United States, Italy and Spain. The analysed material was cDNA or gDNA that came from T cells, B-cell-depleted T cells, or PBMCs.

Original data processing: Cell counts per sample came from amplifying reference gene primers. Data came from immunoSEQ multiplex PCR; TCRdb stores just in-frame clones and leaves some out. The V and J calls and clone size were taken over from that table, and D and trimming were inferred from the DNA. The table shows about 74,000 clones, with around nine tenths occurring only once. Trimming cost V 0 bases and J 8 bases; bases outside gene matches: 4. In germline, CDR1 is SGDLS, CDR2 YYNGEE. This CDR3 is built from 16 residues. This sequence was found in a woman of 80 years or more with acute or convalescent COVID-19. The V call is TRBV9, the J call TRBJ1-6; 11 bases match TRBD1. Sequencing was performed on peripheral blood. In DNA, the CDR3 is TGTGCCAGCAGCGTAGCTTGGGGACAGGGGGATTCACCCCTCCACTTT. Amino acids: CASSVAWGQGDSPLHF.